This TCR beta chain comes out of a study of radiation and T cells in renal cell carcinoma. The time point here: baseline pretreatment blood. Treatment indicated: 15 Gy SBRT to primary tumor, nephrectomy 4 weeks later. Profiled with immunoSEQ multiplex PCR; TCRdb holds only in-frame clones, not every one. This sample yields 100,000 to 150,000 clones, of which roughly four fifths are seen a single time; about 3% belongs to the top ten. Trimming at V came to 0 bases and at J to 7 bases, leaving 8 bases not matched to a gene. The CDR3 runs to 16 residues. Looked up from germline, CDR1 is LGHNA and CDR2 is YSLEER.

The starting material was blood, obtained from a patient whose treatment included radiotherapy and nephrectomy. The chain couples TRBV4-3 to TRBJ1-4; 7 bases are shared with TRBD1. This TCR was sampled from a woman in her sixties with renal cell carcinoma. The CDR3 DNA follows: TGCGCCAGCAGCCAAGAATGGGCAGGGGGAGGTGAAAAACTGTTTTTT. Protein product: CASSQEWAGGGEKLFF.